Listed here are 32 T cell receptor beta chains from one sample, sequenced in a study of T cell responses to AZD1222 COVID-19 vaccine. Libraries were prepared by immunoSEQ multiplex PCR; TCRdb keeps only in-frame clonotypes and omits some of them. Of roughly 97,000 clones detected, approximately 90% appear once; the ten largest clones hold roughly 3%. The material was peripheral blood, obtained on day 0 of AZD1222 vaccination. The receptors derive from an adult in good health.

This clone was seen just once. The V and J genes are TRBV11-2 and TRBJ1-2, with D uncertain. Looked up from germline, CDR1 is SGHAT and CDR2 is FQNNGV. The CDR3 length is 13 residues. V shed 1 base and J shed 0 bases, with 3 bases lying between them. The CDR3 DNA follows: TGTGCCAGCAGCTTAGGGCCTAACTATGGCTACACCTTC. It translates to CASSLGPNYGYTF.

V gene TRBV5-8 combines with J gene TRBJ2-1; no definite D call. Germline V gene sequence: CDR1 SGHTS, CDR2 YDEGEE. The CDR3 runs to 14 residues. With 6 bases removed from V and 1 base from J, the gap between germline ends came to 11 bases. The CDR3 nucleotides read TGTGCCAGCAAAGACACCCCGTCCTACAATGAGCAGTTCTTC. Its protein is CASKDTPSYNEQFF.

The chain recombines TRBV10-1 with TRBJ1-2; the D is unclear. Deletions cut 11 bases from V and 1 base from J, with 14 bases between. The CDR3 runs 13 residues. Per germline, CDR1 WNHNN and CDR2 SYGVQD (reference sequence). CDR3 protein: CARPSGDNYGYTF. CDR3 DNA: TGCGCCCGACCGTCAGGAGATAACTATGGCTACACCTTC.

This clone is a singleton in its sample. V usage is TRBV18 and J usage is TRBJ1-1; D may be TRBD1 (6 bases). V lost 5 bases and J 1 base, leaving 11 bases between the germline ends. Germline values: CDR1 KGHSH, CDR2 LQKENI. The CDR3 length is 14 residues. The CDR3, as DNA: TGTGCCAGCTCAAGGACAGACACGAACACTGAAGCTTTCTTT. This codes for CASSRTDTNTEAFF.

V is TRBV11-3 and J is TRBJ2-7; D may correspond to TRBD1 or TRBD2 (5 bases each). Germline assignment: CDR1 SGHNT and CDR2 YENEEA. The CDR3 is 14 amino acids. V lost 3 bases to trimming and J lost 0 bases, with 9 bases between them. The CDR3 coding sequence is TGTGCCAGCAGCTTTGGGGGAGCCTCCTACGAGCAGTACTTC. This sequence encodes CASSFGGASYEQYF.

This chain uses TRBV6-1 with TRBJ1-5; D perhaps matches TRBD1 (5 bases). This CDR3 comprises 18 residues. The germline CDR1 and CDR2 sequences are MNHNS and SASEGT. V was clipped by 2 bases and J by 1 base, with 18 bases between them. The CDR3 spells CASSEYWGSALSNQPQHF. CDR3 in DNA: TGTGCCAGCAGTGAATATTGGGGGTCAGCATTGAGCAATCAGCCCCAGCATTTT.

The chain has TRBV19 and TRBJ2-7; 7 bases align to TRBD2. There are 13 residues in the CDR3. V dropped 7 bases and J dropped 7; count of bases not matched to a gene: 10. CDR1 and CDR2 (germline): LNHDA, SQIVND (reference sequence). The DNA of the CDR3 is TGTGCCAGTAAGGGGCTAGCGGTAGGGGAGCAGTACTTC. Residues: CASKGLAVGEQYF.

This clone was seen more than once but under ten times. V and J are TRBV19 and TRBJ1-5; the D gene is possibly TRBD1 (5 bases). V was cut by 5 bases and J by 3 bases, with 11 bases left in between. The CDR3 totals 14 residues. CDR1 and CDR2 from the germline V gene are LNHDA and SQIVND (reference sequence). Here the CDR3 DNA reads TGTGCCAGTAGTGTTGACAGCTCCAATCAGCCCCAGCATTTT. Protein: CASSVDSSNQPQHF.

The chain employs TRBV6-1 and TRBJ1-6, with TRBD1 as a possible D gene (6 bases). Trimming removed 1 base at V and 10 bases at J, with 14 bases between. Germline CDR1 MNHNS, CDR2 SASEGT. The CDR3 loop spans 15 amino acids. The CDR3 bases are TGTGCCAGCAGTGAAGGGGGGGGCTTGAGATCACCCCTCCACTTT. Its protein is CASSEGGGLRSPLHF.

This clone was observed a handful of times. The chain recombines TRBV19 with TRBJ1-2; perhaps TRBD1 as D (5 bases). Trimming stripped 5 bases from V and 5 bases from J, with 9 bases between. Germline CDR1 is LNHDA and CDR2 is SQIVND (reference sequence). The CDR3 is 12 residues long. CDR3 DNA: TGTGCCAGTAGTGCCGGGACTTATGGCTACACCTTC. It encodes CASSAGTYGYTF.

This chain connects TRBV12-3 or TRBV12-4 to TRBJ1-1, with no clear D. This CDR3 comprises 12 residues. Trimming pared 2 bases from V and 8 bases from J, leaving 9 bases between. The CDR3 DNA reads as TGTGCCAGCAGTTTATTTTCCGGGGAAGCTTTCTTT. Translation: CASSLFSGEAFF.

This chain connects TRBV4-2 to TRBJ1-1; 8 bases are a match to TRBD1. This CDR3 is built from 15 residues. J gave up 6 bases and V 4 bases, and 10 bases lay outside the gene matches. Per the germline V gene, CDR1 is LGHNA and CDR2 is YNFKEQ. This chain's CDR3 is CASSPGQGGKAEAFF. CDR3 nucleotide sequence: TGTGCCAGCAGCCCTGGACAGGGAGGAAAGGCTGAAGCTTTCTTT.

The V and J genes are TRBV29-1 and TRBJ2-3, with 9 bases identical to TRBD2. V lost 1 base to trimming and J lost 2 bases; unmatched junction nucleotides: 4. CDR1 is SQVTM, CDR2 ANQGSEA, per germline. This CDR3 spans 15 amino acids. CDR3 DNA sequence: TGCAGCGTTGAAGCCCTAGCGGGGCACACAGATACGCAGTATTTT. Residues: CSVEALAGHTDTQYF.

V gene TRBV13 combines with J gene TRBJ1-3; 8 positions agree with TRBD1. This CDR3 comprises 14 residues. Germline V lookup: CDR1 PRHDT, CDR2 FYEKMQ (reference sequence). J gave up 6 bases and V 4 bases, and 5 bases lay outside the gene matches. CDR3 sequence reads: CASSWGQAKNTIYF. The CDR3 DNA is TGTGCCAGCAGCTGGGGACAGGCGAAAAACACCATATATTTT. Together with reference TRBV13 and TRBJ1-3, the CDR3 gives the full variable domain: AAGVIQSPRHLIKEKRETATLKCYPIPRHDTVYWYQQGPGQDPQFLISFYEKMQSDKGSIPDRFSAQQFSDYHSELNMSSLELGDSALYFCASSWGQAKNTIYFGEGSWLTVV.

V usage is TRBV7-3 and J usage is TRBJ2-3; 9 nucleotides match TRBD2. The CDR3 consists of 15 residues. The germline gives CDR1 SGHTA, CDR2 FQGTGA. Trimming took 4 bases from V and 2 from J; bases not matched to a gene: 4. CDR3 coding DNA: TGTGCCAGCAGCTCCCTAGCGGGGTTCACAGATACGCAGTATTTT. It translates to CASSSLAGFTDTQYF.

This chain connects TRBV4-1 to TRBJ2-7; possibly TRBD1 or TRBD2 for D (5 bases each). There are 14 residues in the CDR3. V was cut by 6 bases and J by 2 bases, with 14 bases left in between. From germline, CDR1 is MGHRA and CDR2 YSYEKL. The DNA for the CDR3 is TGCGCCAGCAGTCATCGGGACGGAACCTACGAGCAGTACTTC. Its protein product is CASSHRDGTYEQYF.

J is TRBJ1-1 and V is TRBV6-6, with a weak D call TRBD1 (5 bases). Germline values: CDR1 MNHNY, CDR2 SVGAGI (reference sequence). The CDR3 is 16 amino acids. V was cut by 0 bases and J by 7 bases, with 18 bases left in between. In nucleotides, the CDR3 is TGTGCCAGCAGTTACTCGACGACAGCTATGAACGGTGAAGCTTTCTTT. Its protein product is CASSYSTTAMNGEAFF.

In regard to this clone: Germline is not matched at one junction end, which may reflect a read error. This chain joins TRBV2 and TRBJ1-1; D unresolved. In germline, CDR1 is SNHLY, CDR2 FYNNEI. CDR3 length equals 13 residues. The CDR3, as DNA: TGTGCCAGCTGTGAGACCCTGAACACTGAAGCTTTCTTT. Protein sequence: CASCETLNTEAFF.

The J gene is TRBJ1-5, the V gene TRBV24-1, with a possible D match to TRBD1 (5 bases). The V gene lost 6 bases and the J gene lost 10 bases, with 21 bases spanning the gap. CDR1 KGHDR and CDR2 SFDVKD come from the germline V gene. The CDR3 has 15 residues. The CDR3 DNA sequence: TGTGCCACCAGTTTCCGGGACTCTCCCATCATCCCCCAGCATTTT. Its translation: CATSFRDSPIIPQHF.

V is TRBV5-1 and J is TRBJ1-2; no firm D call. The CDR3 has 14 amino acids. Trimming pared 4 bases from V and 4 bases from J, leaving 14 bases between. Germline V lookup: CDR1 SGHRS, CDR2 YFSETQ. The CDR3 coding sequence is TGCGCCAGCAGCCCGGAAACCTCGGGCTATGGCTACACCTTC. Translation gives CASSPETSGYGYTF.

This clone was picked up one time. This chain uses TRBV3-1 (or the pseudogene TRBV3-2) with TRBJ2-1; the match to TRBD1 covers 9 bases. CDR3 length: 16 amino acids. CDR1 LGHDT and CDR2 YNNKEL come from the germline V gene (reference sequence). The J segment lost 1 base and the V segment lost 2 bases, leaving 3 bases of the junction unmatched. CDR3 DNA sequence: TGTGCCAGCAGCCAAATGGGGACAGGGTCCTACAATGAGCAGTTCTTC. This translates into CASSQMGTGSYNEQFF.

The J gene is TRBJ2-7, the V gene TRBV9, with TRBD1 matching 7 bases. J lost 2 bases, V lost 1 base, and 6 bases had no gene match. Germline assignment: CDR1 SGDLS and CDR2 YYNGEE. The CDR3 is 15 residues long. The DNA for the CDR3 is TGTGCCAGCAGCGTAACGTGGGACAGTACCTACGAGCAGTACTTC. Encoded protein: CASSVTWDSTYEQYF.

This clone was seen just once. V gene TRBV5-1 combines with J gene TRBJ1-2; the D is unclear. The V end was cut by 1 base, the J end by 4 bases, with 14 bases between. The CDR3 has 15 amino acids. Germline V gene data show CDR1 as SGHRS and CDR2 as YFSETQ. The CDR3 DNA reads as TGCGCCAGCAGCTTGTTTTCCAGCAGCTCCTATGGCTACACCTTC. This codes for CASSLFSSSSYGYTF.

This rearrangement joins TRBV12-3 or TRBV12-4 to TRBJ2-5, with 7 bases aligning to TRBD2. V lost 6 bases and J lost 2; bases outside the gene matches: 3. The CDR3 has 13 amino acids. In nucleotides, the CDR3 is TGTGCCAGCAGGTGGACTAGTCAAGAGACCCAGTACTTC. This sequence encodes CASRWTSQETQYF.

This clone was seen once. This chain uses TRBV29-1 with TRBJ1-2; the match to TRBD1 covers 11 bases. CDR3 size: 12 residues. The ends lost 7 bases at V and 4 bases at J; junction bases unmatched: 2. CDR1 and CDR2 (germline): SQVTM, ANQGSEA. CDR3 sequence: CSAGQGGYGYTF. Written as DNA, the CDR3 is TGCAGCGCGGGACAGGGGGGCTATGGCTACACCTTC.

This rearrangement joins TRBV9 to TRBJ2-2; 7 nucleotides agree with TRBD2. CDR1 and CDR2 from the germline V gene are SGDLS and YYNGEE. This CDR3 contains 16 residues. V lost 2 bases to trimming and J lost 2 bases; unmatched junction nucleotides: 6. The CDR3 is CASSVEAGTNTGELFF. CDR3 in DNA: TGTGCCAGCAGCGTCGAAGCGGGGACTAACACCGGGGAGCTGTTTTTT.

The rearrangement joins TRBV19 to TRBJ2-5; TRBD2 matches at 12 bases. Trimming removed 0 bases from V and 4 bases from J; junction bases left unmatched: 9. The CDR3 is made up of 18 amino acids. Germline loops: CDR1 LNHDA, CDR2 SQIVND (reference sequence). The CDR3 here is CASSIEASGGATRETQYF. In DNA form, the CDR3 reads TGTGCCAGTAGTATAGAGGCTAGCGGGGGGGCCACGAGAGAGACCCAGTACTTC.

The genes are TRBV5-4 and TRBJ2-7; D ambiguous. The length of the CDR3 is 12 residues. The ends were cut back, 2 bases at V and 6 bases at J, with 9 bases in the middle. Germline CDR1 reads SGHNT; CDR2 reads YYREEE (reference sequence). CDR3 nucleotides: TGTGCCAGCAGCTTCGGGCCCCGCGAGCAGTACTTC. This encodes CASSFGPREQYF.

The chain couples TRBV6-5 to TRBJ2-1, with TRBD2 as a possible D gene (7 bases). Germline values: CDR1 MNHEY, CDR2 SVGAGI. This CDR3 comprises 15 residues. Trimming pared 6 bases from V and 6 bases from J, leaving 18 bases between. The CDR3 protein is CASRAPGGAPNEQFF. The CDR3, as DNA: TGTGCCAGCAGGGCGCCGGGGGGCGCTCCCAATGAGCAGTTCTTC.

V gene TRBV6-5 combines with J gene TRBJ2-1; 8 bases fit TRBD1. The V segment lost 6 bases and the J segment 0 bases; nucleotides outside the gene matches: 4. Germline V gene sequence: CDR1 MNHEY, CDR2 SVGAGI. CDR3 length: 15 residues. The CDR3 bases are TGTGCCAGCAGCCCAACAGGGGGCTCCTACAATGAGCAGTTCTTC. It yields the protein CASSPTGGSYNEQFF.

By sample share, this clone is medium-sized. This chain connects TRBV19 to TRBJ2-7; D possibly corresponds to TRBD1 (6 bases). V was trimmed by 6 bases and J by 0 bases, leaving 15 bases between them. The V gene's germline CDR1 is LNHDA and CDR2 SQIVND (reference sequence). The CDR3 loop spans 15 amino acids. CDR3 amino acids: CASSQTPDSSYEQYF. In DNA form, the CDR3 reads TGTGCCAGTAGCCAGACCCCGGACAGCTCCTACGAGCAGTACTTC.

This clone has a handful of counts. The J gene is TRBJ2-7, the V gene TRBV19; the match to TRBD1 covers 11 bases. This CDR3 has 16 amino acids. CDR1 is LNHDA and CDR2 is SQIVND in the germline V gene (reference sequence). V lost 3 bases and J lost 3; bases outside the gene matches: 7. CDR3 DNA sequence: TGTGCCAGTAGTATGATGAGAGGGACAGGGGGCTACGAGCAGTACTTC. Amino acids: CASSMMRGTGGYEQYF.